The entry below describes one T cell receptor beta chain. This sample is drawn from a study of blood T cell repertoires in COVID-19. Study-wide context: Samples came from the United States, Italy and Spain, spanning acute and convalescent COVID-19. Sample material is recorded as cDNA or gDNA derived from T cells, B-cell-depleted T cells, or PBMCs.

In the authors' workflow: Cell counts per sample came from amplifying reference gene primers. Using immunoSEQ multiplex PCR, the repertoire was profiled, and TCRdb retains in-frame clones only, with some absent. D and trimming come from the DNA, and the V and J calls and clone size come from that table. Among more than 110,000 clones listed, about four fifths were seen once. The source is a woman aged 55-69 years with acute or convalescent COVID-19. Sequenced input: peripheral blood.

CDR3 in amino acids: CASSSTSPRETQYF. CDR3 DNA: TGTGCCAGCAGTTCGACTAGCCCCCGAGAGACCCAGTACTTC. This chain links TRBV28 with TRBJ2-5, with 7 bases lining up with TRBD2. This CDR3 comprises 14 residues. Per germline, CDR1 MDHEN and CDR2 SYDVKM. Trimming at V came to 4 bases and at J to 4 bases, leaving 6 bases not matched to a gene.